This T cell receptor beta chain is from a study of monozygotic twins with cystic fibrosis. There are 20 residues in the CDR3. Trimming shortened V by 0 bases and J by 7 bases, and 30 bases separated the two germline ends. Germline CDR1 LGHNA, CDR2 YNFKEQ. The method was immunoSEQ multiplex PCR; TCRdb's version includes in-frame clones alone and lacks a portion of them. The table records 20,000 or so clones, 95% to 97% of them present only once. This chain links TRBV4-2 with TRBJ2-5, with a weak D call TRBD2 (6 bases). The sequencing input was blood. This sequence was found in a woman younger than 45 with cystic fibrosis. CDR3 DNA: TGTGCCAGCAGCCAAGAAACCGTCTATCCGGGGGATCCACGGGAAAGGACCCAGTACTTC. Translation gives CASSQETVYPGDPRERTQYF.